This T cell receptor (beta chain) was identified during a study of blood T cell repertoires in COVID-19. Whole-study context: T cells, B-cell-depleted T cells, or PBMCs provided the cDNA or gDNA that served as material.

The germline V and J ends were trimmed by 3 bases and 4 bases, with 13 bases remaining between them. The CDR3 has 14 amino acids. CDR1 is SGHDT, CDR2 YYEEEE, per germline. Only in-frame clones appear in the TCRdb table, and some are missing; sequencing was by immunoSEQ multiplex PCR. The repertoire consists of under 75,000 clones, with more than 70% occurring once and the leading ten covering 6.3%. The receptor's source is a human donor in a cohort sampled during active COVID-19. This chain links TRBV5-6 with TRBJ1-1; D gene unclear. The specimen was peripheral blood. CDR3 amino acids: CASSSVTVLTEAFF. In nucleotides, the CDR3 is TGTGCCAGCAGCTCTGTAACGGTGCTCACTGAAGCTTTCTTT.